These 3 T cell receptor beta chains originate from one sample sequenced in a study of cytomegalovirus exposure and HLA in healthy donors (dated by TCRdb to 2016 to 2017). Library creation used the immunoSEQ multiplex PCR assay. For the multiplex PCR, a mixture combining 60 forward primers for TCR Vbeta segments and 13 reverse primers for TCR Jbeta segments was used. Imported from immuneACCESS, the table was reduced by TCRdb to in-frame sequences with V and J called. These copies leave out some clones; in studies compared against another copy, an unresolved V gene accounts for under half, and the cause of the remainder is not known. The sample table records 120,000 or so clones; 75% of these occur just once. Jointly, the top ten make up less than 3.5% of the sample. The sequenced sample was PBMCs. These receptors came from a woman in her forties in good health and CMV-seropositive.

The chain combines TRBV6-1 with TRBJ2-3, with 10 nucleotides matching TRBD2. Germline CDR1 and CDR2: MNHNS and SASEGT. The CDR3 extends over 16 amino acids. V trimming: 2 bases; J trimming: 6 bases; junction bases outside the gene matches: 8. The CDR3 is CASSELVAGGRDTQYF. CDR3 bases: TGTGCCAGCAGTGAACTCGTAGCGGGAGGTCGGGATACGCAGTATTTT.

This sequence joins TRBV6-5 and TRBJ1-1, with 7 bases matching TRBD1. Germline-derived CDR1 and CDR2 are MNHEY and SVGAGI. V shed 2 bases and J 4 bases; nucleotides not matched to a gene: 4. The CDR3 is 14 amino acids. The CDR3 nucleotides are TGTGCCAGCAGTTACCAGGCAGGGGGCACTGAAGCTTTCTTT. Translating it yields CASSYQAGGTEAFF.

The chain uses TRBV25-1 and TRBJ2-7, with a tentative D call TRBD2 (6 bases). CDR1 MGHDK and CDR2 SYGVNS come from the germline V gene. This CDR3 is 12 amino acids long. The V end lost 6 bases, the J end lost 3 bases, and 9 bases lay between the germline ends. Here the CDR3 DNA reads TGTGCCAGCAGCGGAGGGGTCTACGAGCAGTACTTC. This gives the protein CASSGGVYEQYF.